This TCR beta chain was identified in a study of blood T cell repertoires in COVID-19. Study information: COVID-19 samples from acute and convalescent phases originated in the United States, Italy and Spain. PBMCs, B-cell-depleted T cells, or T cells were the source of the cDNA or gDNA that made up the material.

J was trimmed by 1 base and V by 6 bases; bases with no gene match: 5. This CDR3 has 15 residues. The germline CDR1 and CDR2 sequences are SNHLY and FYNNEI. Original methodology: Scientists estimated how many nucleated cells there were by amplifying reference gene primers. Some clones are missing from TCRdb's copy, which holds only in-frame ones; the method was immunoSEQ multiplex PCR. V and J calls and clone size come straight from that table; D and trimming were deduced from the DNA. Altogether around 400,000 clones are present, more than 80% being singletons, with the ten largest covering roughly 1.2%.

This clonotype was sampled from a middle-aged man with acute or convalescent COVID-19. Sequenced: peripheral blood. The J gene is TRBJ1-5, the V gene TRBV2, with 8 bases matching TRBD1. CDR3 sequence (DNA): TGTGCCAGCAGGCCGGACAGGGAGAGCAATCAGCCCCAGCATTTT. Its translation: CASRPDRESNQPQHF.